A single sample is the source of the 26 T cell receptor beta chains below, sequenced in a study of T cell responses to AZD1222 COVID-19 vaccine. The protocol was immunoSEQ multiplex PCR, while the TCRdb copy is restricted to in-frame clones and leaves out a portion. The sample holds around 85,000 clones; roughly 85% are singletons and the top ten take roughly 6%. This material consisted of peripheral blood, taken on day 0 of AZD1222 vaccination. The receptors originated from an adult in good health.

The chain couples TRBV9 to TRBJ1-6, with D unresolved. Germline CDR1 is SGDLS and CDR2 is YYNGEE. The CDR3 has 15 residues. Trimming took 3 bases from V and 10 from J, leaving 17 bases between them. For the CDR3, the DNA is TGTGCCAGCAGCGAAAGCGGTAGTACTAGCTCACCCCTCCACTTT. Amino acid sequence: CASSESGSTSSPLHF. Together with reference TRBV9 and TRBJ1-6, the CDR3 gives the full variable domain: DSGVTQTPKHLITATGQRVTLRCSPRSGDLSVYWYQQSLDQGLQFLIQYYNGEERAKGNILERFSAQQFPDLHSELNLSSLELGDSALYFCASSESGSTSSPLHFGNGTRLTVT.

The CDR3 DNA is TGTGCCAGCAGTGTCGAGACAGGTTCGTACGAGCAGTACTTC. This translates into CASSVETGSYEQYF. This chain uses TRBV2 with TRBJ2-7; TRBD1 might be the D (6 bases). V was pared by 4 bases and J by 4 bases, with 14 bases between. This CDR3 contains 14 residues. The V gene's germline CDR1 is SNHLY and CDR2 FYNNEI.

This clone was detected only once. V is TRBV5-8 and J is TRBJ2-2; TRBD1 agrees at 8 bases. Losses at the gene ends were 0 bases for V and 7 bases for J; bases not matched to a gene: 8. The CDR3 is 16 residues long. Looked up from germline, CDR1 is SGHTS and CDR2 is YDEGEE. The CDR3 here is CASSLATARGRGELFF. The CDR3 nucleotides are TGTGCCAGCAGCTTGGCTACGGCCAGGGGGCGCGGGGAGCTGTTTTTT.

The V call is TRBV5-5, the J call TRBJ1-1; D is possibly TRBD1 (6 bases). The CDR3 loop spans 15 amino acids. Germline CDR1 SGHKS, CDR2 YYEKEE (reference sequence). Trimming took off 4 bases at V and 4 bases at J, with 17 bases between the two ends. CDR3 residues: CASSPNFDRITEAFF. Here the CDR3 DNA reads TGTGCCAGCAGCCCGAACTTCGACAGGATCACTGAAGCTTTCTTT. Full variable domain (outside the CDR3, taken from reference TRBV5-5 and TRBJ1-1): DAGVTQSPTHLIKTRGQQVTLRCSPISGHKSVSWYQQVLGQGPQFIFQYYEKEERGRGNFPDRFSARQFPNYSSELNVNALLLGDSALYLCASSPNFDRITEAFFGQGTRLTVV.

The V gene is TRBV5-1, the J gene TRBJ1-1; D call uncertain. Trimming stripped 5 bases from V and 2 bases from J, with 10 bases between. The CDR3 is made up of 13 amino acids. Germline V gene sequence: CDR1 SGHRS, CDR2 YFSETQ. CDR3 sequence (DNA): TGCGCCAGCAGGATGATTACAAACACTGAAGCTTTCTTT. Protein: CASRMITNTEAFF.

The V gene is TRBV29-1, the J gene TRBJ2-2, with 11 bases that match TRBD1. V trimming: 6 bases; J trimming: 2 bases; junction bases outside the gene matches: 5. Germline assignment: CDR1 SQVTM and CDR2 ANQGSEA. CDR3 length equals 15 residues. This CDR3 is CSVGTGGSNTGELFF. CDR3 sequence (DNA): TGCAGCGTCGGGACAGGGGGTTCAAACACCGGGGAGCTGTTTTTT.

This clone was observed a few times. The CDR3 sequence is CASSASGTVAKNIQYF. CDR3 sequence (DNA): TGTGCCAGCAGCGCCTCCGGGACGGTAGCCAAAAACATTCAGTACTTC. The rearrangement links TRBV7-2 to TRBJ2-4, with D possibly being TRBD1 or TRBD2 (5 bases each). Germline assignment: CDR1 SGHTA and CDR2 FQGNSA. The V end lost 5 bases, the J end lost 0 bases, and 14 bases lay between the germline ends. The CDR3 is 16 amino acids.

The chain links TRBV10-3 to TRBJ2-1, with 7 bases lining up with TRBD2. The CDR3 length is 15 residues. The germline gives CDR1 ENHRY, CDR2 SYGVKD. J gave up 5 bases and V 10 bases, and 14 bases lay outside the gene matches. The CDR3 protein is CATGGGSEHNNEQFF. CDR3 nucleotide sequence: TGTGCCACCGGCGGGGGATCTGAACACAACAATGAGCAGTTCTTC.

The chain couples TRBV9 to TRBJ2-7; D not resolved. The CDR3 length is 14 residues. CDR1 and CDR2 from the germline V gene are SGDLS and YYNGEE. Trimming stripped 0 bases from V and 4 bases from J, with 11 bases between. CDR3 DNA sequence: TGTGCCAGCAGCGTAGGCCAGAATAAGTACGAGCAGTACTTC. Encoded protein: CASSVGQNKYEQYF.

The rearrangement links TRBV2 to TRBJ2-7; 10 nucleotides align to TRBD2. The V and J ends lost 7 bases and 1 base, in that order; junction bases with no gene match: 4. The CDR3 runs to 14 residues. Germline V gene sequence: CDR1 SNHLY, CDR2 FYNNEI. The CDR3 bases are TGTGCCAGCAACGTGGGACTAGCGTCCTACGAGCAGTACTTC. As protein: CASNVGLASYEQYF.

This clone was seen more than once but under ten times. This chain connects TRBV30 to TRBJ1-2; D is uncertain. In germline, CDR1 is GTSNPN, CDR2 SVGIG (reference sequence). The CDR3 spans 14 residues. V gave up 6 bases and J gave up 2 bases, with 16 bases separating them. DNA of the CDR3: TGTGCCTGTATACCCGGAGAGCTGAACTATGGCTACACCTTC. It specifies CACIPGELNYGYTF.

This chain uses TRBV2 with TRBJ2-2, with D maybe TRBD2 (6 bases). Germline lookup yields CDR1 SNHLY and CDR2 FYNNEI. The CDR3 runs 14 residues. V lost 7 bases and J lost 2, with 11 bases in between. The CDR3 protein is CASTWDSNTGELFF. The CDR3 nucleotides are TGTGCCAGCACCTGGGACTCCAACACCGGGGAGCTGTTTTTT.

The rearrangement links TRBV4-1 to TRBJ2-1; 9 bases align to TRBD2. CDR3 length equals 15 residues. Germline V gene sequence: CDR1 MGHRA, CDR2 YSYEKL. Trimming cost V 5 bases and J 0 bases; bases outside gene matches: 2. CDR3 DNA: TGCGCCAGCAGCTTTAGCGGGAGCTCCTACAATGAGCAGTTCTTC. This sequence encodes CASSFSGSSYNEQFF.

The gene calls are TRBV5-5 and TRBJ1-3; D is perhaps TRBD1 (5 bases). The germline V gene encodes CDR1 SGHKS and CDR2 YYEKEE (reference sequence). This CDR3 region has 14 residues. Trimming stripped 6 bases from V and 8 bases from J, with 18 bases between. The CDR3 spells CASTRGGLGDTIYF. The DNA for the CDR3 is TGTGCCAGCACCCGGGGTGGCCTAGGGGACACCATATATTTT.

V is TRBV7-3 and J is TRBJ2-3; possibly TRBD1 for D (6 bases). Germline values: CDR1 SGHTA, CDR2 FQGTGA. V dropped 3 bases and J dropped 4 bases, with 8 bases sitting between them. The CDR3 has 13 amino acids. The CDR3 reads CASSFAGADTQYF. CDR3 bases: TGTGCCAGCAGCTTTGCAGGGGCAGATACGCAGTATTTT.

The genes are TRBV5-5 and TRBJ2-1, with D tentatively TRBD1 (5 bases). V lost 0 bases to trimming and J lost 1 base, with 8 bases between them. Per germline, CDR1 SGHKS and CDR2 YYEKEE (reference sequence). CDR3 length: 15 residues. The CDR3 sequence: CASSLGGRSYNEQFF. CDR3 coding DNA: TGTGCCAGCAGCTTGGGGGGCCGTTCCTACAATGAGCAGTTCTTC.

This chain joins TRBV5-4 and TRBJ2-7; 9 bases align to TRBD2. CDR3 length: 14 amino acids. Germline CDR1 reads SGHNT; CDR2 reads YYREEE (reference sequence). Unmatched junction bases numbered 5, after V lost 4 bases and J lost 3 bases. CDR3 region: CASSRSSGDYEQYF. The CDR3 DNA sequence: TGTGCCAGCAGCAGGTCTAGCGGGGACTACGAGCAGTACTTC.

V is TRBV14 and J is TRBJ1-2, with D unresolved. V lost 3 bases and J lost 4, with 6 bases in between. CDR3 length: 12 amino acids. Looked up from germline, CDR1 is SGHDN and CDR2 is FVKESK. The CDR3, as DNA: TGTGCCAGCAGCCACGGACCCTATGGCTACACCTTC. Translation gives CASSHGPYGYTF. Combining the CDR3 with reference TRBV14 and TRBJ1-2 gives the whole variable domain EAGVTQFPSHSVIEKGQTVTLRCDPISGHDNLYWYRRVMGKEIKFLLHFVKESKQDESGMPNNRFLAERTGGTYSTLKVQPAELEDSGVYFCASSHGPYGYTFGSGTRLTVV.

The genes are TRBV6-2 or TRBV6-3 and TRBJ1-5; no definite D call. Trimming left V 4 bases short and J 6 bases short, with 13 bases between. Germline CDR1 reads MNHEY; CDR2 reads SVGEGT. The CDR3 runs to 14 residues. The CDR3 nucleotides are TGTGCCAGCAGTTTAAAGGGAGCCCCTCAGCCCCAGCATTTT. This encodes CASSLKGAPQPQHF.

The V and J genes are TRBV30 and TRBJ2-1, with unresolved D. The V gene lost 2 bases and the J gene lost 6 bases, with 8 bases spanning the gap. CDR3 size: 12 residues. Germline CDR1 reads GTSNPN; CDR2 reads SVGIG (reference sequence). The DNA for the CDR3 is TGTGCCTGGAGTACCAGCCGCAATGAGCAGTTCTTC. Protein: CAWSTSRNEQFF.

This CDR3 is CASSYGAAGELFF. The CDR3 DNA is TGTGCCAGCAGCTATGGAGCAGCCGGGGAGCTGTTTTTT. The chain is built from TRBV7-6 and TRBJ2-2; D gene unclear. The ends were cut back, 4 bases at V and 6 bases at J, with 9 bases in the middle. CDR1 and CDR2 (germline): SGHVS, FNYEAQ. The CDR3 sequence is 13 residues long.

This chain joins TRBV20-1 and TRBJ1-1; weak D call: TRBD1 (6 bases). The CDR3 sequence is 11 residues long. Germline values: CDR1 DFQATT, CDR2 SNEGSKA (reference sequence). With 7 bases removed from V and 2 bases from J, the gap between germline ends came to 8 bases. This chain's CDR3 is CSVGANTEAFF. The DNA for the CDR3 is TGCAGTGTGGGGGCAAACACTGAAGCTTTCTTT.

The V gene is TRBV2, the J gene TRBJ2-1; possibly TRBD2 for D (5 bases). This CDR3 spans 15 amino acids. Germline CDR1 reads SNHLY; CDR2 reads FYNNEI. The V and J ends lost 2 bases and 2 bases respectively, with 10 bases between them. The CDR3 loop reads CASSEPRGPYNEQFF. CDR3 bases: TGTGCCAGCAGTGAACCCCGGGGTCCCTACAATGAGCAGTTCTTC.

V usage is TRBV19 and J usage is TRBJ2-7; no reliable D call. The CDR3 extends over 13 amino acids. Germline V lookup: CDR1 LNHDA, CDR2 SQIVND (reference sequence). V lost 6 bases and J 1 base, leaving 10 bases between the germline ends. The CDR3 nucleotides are TGTGCCAGTAGCTGGTCCCCTTCCTACGAGCAGTACTTC. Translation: CASSWSPSYEQYF.

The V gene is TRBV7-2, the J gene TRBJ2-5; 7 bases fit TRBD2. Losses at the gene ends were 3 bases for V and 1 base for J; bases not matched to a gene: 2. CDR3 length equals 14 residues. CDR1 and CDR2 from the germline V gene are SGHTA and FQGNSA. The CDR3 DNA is TGTGCCAGCAGCTTTCAGCGGGGCCAAGAGACCCAGTACTTC. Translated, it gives CASSFQRGQETQYF.

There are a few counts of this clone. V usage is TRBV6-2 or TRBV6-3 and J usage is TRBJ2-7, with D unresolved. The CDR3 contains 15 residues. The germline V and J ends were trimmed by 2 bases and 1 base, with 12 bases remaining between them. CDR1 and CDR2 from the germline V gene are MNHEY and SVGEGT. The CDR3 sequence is CASSYGEEGSYEQYF. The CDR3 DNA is TGTGCCAGCAGTTACGGTGAGGAAGGATCCTACGAGCAGTACTTC.